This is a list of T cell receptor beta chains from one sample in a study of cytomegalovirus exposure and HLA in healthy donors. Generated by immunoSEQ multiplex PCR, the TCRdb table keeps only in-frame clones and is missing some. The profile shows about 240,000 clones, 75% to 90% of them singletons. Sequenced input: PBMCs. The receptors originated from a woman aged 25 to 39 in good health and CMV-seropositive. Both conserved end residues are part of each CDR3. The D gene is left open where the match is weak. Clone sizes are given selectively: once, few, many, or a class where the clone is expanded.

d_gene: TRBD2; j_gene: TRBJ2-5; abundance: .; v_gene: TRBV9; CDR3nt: TGTGCCAGCAGCTCAATGGGACTAGCCGAGGTAACCGAGACCCAGTACTTC; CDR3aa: CASSSMGLAEVTETQYF
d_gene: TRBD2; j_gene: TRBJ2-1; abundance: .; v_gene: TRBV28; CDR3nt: TGTGCCAGCAGTTTAGAGCGGGGGGCGGAAGAGCAGTTCTTC; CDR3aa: CASSLERGAEEQFF
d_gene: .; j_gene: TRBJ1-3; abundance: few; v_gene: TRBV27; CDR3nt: TGTGCCAGCAGTTTGGAGAGGTCTGGAAACACCATATATTTT; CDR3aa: CASSLERSGNTIYF
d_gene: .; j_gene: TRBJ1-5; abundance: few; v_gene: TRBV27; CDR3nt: TGTGCCAGCAGCCCGGAGGGGAGATTTTGGGCCCAGCATTTT; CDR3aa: CASSPEGRFWAQHF
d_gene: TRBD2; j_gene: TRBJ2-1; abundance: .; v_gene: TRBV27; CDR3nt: TGTGCCAGCAGTGTTCTAGCGGGAAATGGGGTTTTCAATGAGCAGTTCTTC; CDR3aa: CASSVLAGNGVFNEQFF
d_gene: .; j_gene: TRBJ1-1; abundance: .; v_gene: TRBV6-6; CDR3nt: TGTGCCACAGAGGGCATGAACACTGAAGCTTTCTTT; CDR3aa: CATEGMNTEAFF
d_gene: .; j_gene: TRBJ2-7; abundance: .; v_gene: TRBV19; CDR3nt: TGTGCCAGTAGTATGGCGCGGGGAGGCCCCGACTACGAGCAGTACTTC; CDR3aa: CASSMARGGPDYEQYF
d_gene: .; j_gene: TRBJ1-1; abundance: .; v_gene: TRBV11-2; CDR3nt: TGTGCCAGCAGCTTAGCCGGGACTGAAGCTTTCTTT; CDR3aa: CASSLAGTEAFF
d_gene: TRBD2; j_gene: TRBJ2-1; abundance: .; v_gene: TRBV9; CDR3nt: TGTGCCAGCAGCCCGAGACTAGCGGCCGTCTCCGATCAGCAGTTCTTC; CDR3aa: CASSPRLAAVSDQQFF
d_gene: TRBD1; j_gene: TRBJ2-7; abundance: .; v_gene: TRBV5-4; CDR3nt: TGTGCCAGCAGACCGACAGGGGGCGCGGGAGAGCAGTACTTC; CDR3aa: CASRPTGGAGEQYF
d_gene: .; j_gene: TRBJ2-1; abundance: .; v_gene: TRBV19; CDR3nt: TGTGCCAGTAGTATCCTCGCCTCCGCAGGGTATGAGCAGTTCTTC; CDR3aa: CASSILASAGYEQFF